A selection of T cell receptor beta chains follows, all from one sample in a study of shared clonotypes between healthy human individuals. Sequenced by immunoSEQ multiplex PCR; TCRdb stores in-frame clones only, minus some. The table includes 450,000 to 500,000 clones, 70% to 85% detected once. Material: PBMCs. The receptors come from a woman between 40 and 50 years old in good health. Some clones in this sample may be carry-over from other donors' samples. The CDR3 runs from the conserved cysteine through the conserved F or W. Rows may omit the clone size; those that give it use once, few, many or a size class.

TRBV6-4	TRBJ2-1	.	CASSAQLDNEQFF
TRBV10-2	TRBJ2-3	.	CASSEGQGSTDTQYF
TRBV27	TRBJ1-1	many	CASGRAGANTEAFF
TRBV21-1	TRBJ2-5	.	CASSKESRRCAPQETQYF
TRBV28	TRBJ1-2	.	CASSSTGESTGYTF
TRBV29-1	TRBJ2-1	.	CSVIIPGGTSGTPYPNEQFF
TRBV7-3	TRBJ2-7	.	CASSTGQYHEQYF
TRBV2	TRBJ2-7	few	CASKTSGTSLTEQYF
TRBV9	TRBJ2-7	.	CASSLGTGYEQYF
TRBV29-1	TRBJ1-2	.	CSVEDDWGLNYGYTF
TRBV5-1	TRBJ2-7	.	CASSLRRGVAYEQYF
TRBV30	TRBJ1-5	.	CAWSVHRAGNQPQHF
TRBV4-3	TRBJ2-3	few	CASSPTLAGGVDTQYF
TRBV15	TRBJ2-5	once	CATSRVLSSGSQETQYF
TRBV6-1	TRBJ1-3	once	CASSPGLSPGNTIYF
TRBV28	TRBJ2-7	.	CASRRGGANTYEQYF
TRBV5-4	TRBJ1-2	.	CASSWEGTAVGYTF
TRBV6-5	TRBJ1-3	.	CASSPTKGSGNTIYF
TRBV11-2	TRBJ1-5	few	CASSLDLAGNQPQHF
TRBV2	TRBJ1-6	.	CASSQLGSNSPLHF
TRBV7-3	TRBJ1-2	.	CASSLYPGHYGYTF
TRBV9	TRBJ1-4	.	CASSVLGTNEKLFF
TRBV6-4	TRBJ1-6	.	CASSDGGTDGGSPLHF
TRBV18	TRBJ1-1	.	CASSPTGTGGTEAFF
TRBV11-2	TRBJ1-2	.	CASSLVPGYYGYTF
TRBV10-3	TRBJ2-1	.	CAISGVLNEQFF
TRBV6-6	TRBJ2-5	many	CASSPSETQYF
TRBV6-6	TRBJ2-7	.	CASSSLGQGGEQYF
TRBV6-1	TRBJ2-1	.	CASSSVSYNEQFF
TRBV7-6	TRBJ2-7	.	CASSSGTGDYEQYF
TRBV5-4	TRBJ2-2	.	CASSFQNTGELFF
TRBV4-3	TRBJ2-2	.	CASSHEADTGELFF
TRBV4-1	TRBJ2-7	.	CASSAGQGDSYEQYF
TRBV2	TRBJ2-1	.	CASSAGTSGLYNEQFF
TRBV4-3	TRBJ2-7	once	CASSQGTARGNEQYF
TRBV5-1	.	.	CASSPRSDRVYEQYF
TRBV7-3	TRBJ2-3	.	CASSRGTTDTQYF
TRBV5-4	TRBJ2-5	few	CASSFPPLETQYF
TRBV18	TRBJ1-2	.	CASSPNFDRGSYGYTF
TRBV19	TRBJ1-3	.	CASSIRVDHFGNTIYF
TRBV5-1	TRBJ2-7	.	CASSLEPSGDSYEQYF